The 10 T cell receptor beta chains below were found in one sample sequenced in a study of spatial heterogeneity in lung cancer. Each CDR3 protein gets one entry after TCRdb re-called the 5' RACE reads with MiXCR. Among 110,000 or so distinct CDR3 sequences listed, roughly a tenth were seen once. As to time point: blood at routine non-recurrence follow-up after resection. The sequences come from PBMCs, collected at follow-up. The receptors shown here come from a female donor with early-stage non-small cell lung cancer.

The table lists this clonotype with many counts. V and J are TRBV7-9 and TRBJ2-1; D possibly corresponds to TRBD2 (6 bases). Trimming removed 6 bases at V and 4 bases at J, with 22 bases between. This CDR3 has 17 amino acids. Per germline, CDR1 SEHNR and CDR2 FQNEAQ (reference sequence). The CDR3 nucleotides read TGTGCCAGCAGACCTCTCGGGGGACGCAAAGCTTACAATGAGCAGTTCTTC. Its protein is CASRPLGGRKAYNEQFF.

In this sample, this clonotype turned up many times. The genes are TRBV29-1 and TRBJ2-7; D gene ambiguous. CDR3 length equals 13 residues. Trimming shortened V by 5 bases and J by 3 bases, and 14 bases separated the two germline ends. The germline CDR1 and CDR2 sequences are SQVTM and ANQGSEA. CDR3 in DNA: TGCAGCGTTTGGTTAAGCCCCCTCTACGAGCAGTACTTC. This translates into CSVWLSPLYEQYF.

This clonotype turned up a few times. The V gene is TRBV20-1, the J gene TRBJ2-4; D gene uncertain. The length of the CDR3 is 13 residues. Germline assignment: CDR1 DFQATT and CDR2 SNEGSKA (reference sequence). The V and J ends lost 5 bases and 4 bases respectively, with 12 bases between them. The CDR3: CSAVDMQKNIQYF. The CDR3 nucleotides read TGCAGTGCTGTTGACATGCAAAAAAACATTCAGTACTTC.

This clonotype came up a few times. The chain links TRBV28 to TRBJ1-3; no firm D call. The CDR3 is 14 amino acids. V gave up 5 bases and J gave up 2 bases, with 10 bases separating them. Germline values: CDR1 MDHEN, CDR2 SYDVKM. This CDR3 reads CASSERSAGNTIYF. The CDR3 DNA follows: TGTGCCAGCAGTGAGAGGTCTGCTGGAAACACCATATATTTT.

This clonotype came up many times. The CDR3 here is CASSLLLSQPQHF. The CDR3 coding sequence is TGTGCCAGCAGCCTCCTGCTAAGCCAGCCCCAGCATTTT. This chain connects TRBV5-5 to TRBJ1-5; the D is unclear. The CDR3 covers 13 residues. The germline V gene encodes CDR1 SGHKS and CDR2 YYEKEE (reference sequence). V was pared by 4 bases and J by 7 bases, with 12 bases between. The full variable domain, its missing parts supplied by reference TRBV5-5 and TRBJ1-5, is DAGVTQSPTHLIKTRGQQVTLRCSPISGHKSVSWYQQVLGQGPQFIFQYYEKEERGRGNFPDRFSARQFPNYSSELNVNALLLGDSALYLCASSLLLSQPQHFGDGTRLSIL.

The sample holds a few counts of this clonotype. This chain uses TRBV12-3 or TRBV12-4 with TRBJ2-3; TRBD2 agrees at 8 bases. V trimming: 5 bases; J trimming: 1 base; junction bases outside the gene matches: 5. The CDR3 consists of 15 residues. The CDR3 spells CASSHHGRGTDTQYF. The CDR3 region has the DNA TGTGCCAGCAGTCACCACGGGAGGGGCACAGATACGCAGTATTTT.

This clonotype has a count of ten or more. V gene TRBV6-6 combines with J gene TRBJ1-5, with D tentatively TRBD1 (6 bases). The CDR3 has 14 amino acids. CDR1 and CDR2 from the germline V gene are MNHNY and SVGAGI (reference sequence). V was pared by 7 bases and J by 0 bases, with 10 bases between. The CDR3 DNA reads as TGTGCCAGCAAACAGGGTTTTAGCAATCAGCCCCAGCATTTT. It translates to CASKQGFSNQPQHF.

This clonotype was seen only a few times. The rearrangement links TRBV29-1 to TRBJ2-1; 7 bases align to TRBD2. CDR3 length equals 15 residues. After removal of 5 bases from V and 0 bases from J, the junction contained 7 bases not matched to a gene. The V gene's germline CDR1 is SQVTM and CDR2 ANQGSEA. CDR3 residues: CSVMSGAISYNEQFF. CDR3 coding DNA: TGCAGCGTTATGAGCGGGGCTATCTCCTACAATGAGCAGTTCTTC.

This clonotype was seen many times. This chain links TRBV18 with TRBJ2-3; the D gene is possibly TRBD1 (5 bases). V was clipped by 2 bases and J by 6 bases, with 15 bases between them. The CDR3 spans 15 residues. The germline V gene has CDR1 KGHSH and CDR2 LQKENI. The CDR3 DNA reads TGTGCCAGCTCACCATCGTCAGGGCCTGGGGATACGCAGTATTTT. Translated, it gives CASSPSSGPGDTQYF.

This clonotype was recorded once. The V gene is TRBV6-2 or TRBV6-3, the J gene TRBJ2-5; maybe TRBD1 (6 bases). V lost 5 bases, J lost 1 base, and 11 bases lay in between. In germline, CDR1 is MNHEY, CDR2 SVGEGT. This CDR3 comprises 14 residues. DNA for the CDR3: TGTGCCAGCAGTAGCCAGGGGTTCCAAGAGACCCAGTACTTC. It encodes CASSSQGFQETQYF.